Below are 26 T cell receptor beta chains sequenced from a single sample in a study of blood T cell repertoires in COVID-19. This table comes from immunoSEQ multiplex PCR, and its TCRdb copy is limited to in-frame clones, with some not included. The sample holds about 67,000 clones, around 90% seen once. The sample was peripheral blood. The receptors derive from a woman of 80 years or more with acute or convalescent COVID-19.

This chain joins TRBV18 and TRBJ2-7, with D tentatively TRBD2 (6 bases). Germline values: CDR1 KGHSH, CDR2 LQKENI. V dropped 2 bases and J dropped 5 bases, with 10 bases sitting between them. The CDR3 length is 13 residues. CDR3 DNA sequence: TGTGCCAGCTCACCAGCGGGGCAGAACGAGCAGTACTTC. Amino acid sequence: CASSPAGQNEQYF.

This clone was picked up one time. V and J are TRBV27 and TRBJ2-5; 10 positions match TRBD1. V trimming: 3 bases; J trimming: 2 bases; junction bases outside the gene matches: 3. Germline V CDR1 and CDR2: MNHEY, SMNVEV (reference sequence). There are 15 residues in the CDR3. The DNA for the CDR3 is TGTGCCAGCAGTTTGAGGACAGGGGGTCAAGAGACCCAGTACTTC. Translating gives CASSLRTGGQETQYF.

The chain joins TRBV5-1 to TRBJ2-5; D possibly corresponds to TRBD1 (5 bases). Deletions cut 2 bases from V and 2 bases from J, with 10 bases between. CDR3 size: 14 residues. CDR1 and CDR2 (germline): SGHRS, YFSETQ. The CDR3 region has the DNA TGCGCCAGCAGCTTACCGCAGGGTCAAGAGACCCAGTACTTC. It translates to CASSLPQGQETQYF.

The chain links TRBV6-6 to TRBJ1-2; TRBD1 agrees at 10 bases. The ends lost 6 bases at V and 3 bases at J; junction bases unmatched: 4. Germline CDR1 is MNHNY and CDR2 is SVGAGI (reference sequence). This CDR3 spans 14 amino acids. Written as DNA, the CDR3 is TGTGCCAGCAGAGACAGGGGGCGAGACTATGGCTACACCTTC. Protein: CASRDRGRDYGYTF.

This clone was observed a few times. The V and J genes are TRBV11-2 and TRBJ1-3, with 7 positions matching TRBD1. CDR3 length equals 16 residues. Germline assignment: CDR1 SGHAT and CDR2 FQNNGV. V shed 4 bases, J shed 0 bases, and the junction held 6 bases outside the gene matches. DNA of the CDR3: TGTGCCAGCAGCTCCGTACAGGGGAGCTCTGGAAACACCATATATTTT. It is translated as CASSSVQGSSGNTIYF.

As to this clone: The same CDR3 also results from other DNA sequences found in this sample. The chain recombines TRBV5-1 with TRBJ2-5, with 14 bases lining up with TRBD2. From germline, CDR1 is SGHRS and CDR2 YFSETQ. The J segment lost 2 bases and the V segment lost 3 bases, leaving 3 bases of the junction unmatched. The CDR3 consists of 16 residues. CDR3 in DNA: TGCGCCAGCAGCTCCGGACTAGCGGGGGGACAAGAGACCCAGTACTTC. This codes for CASSSGLAGGQETQYF.

In its sample, this clone was seen once. The CDR3 nucleotides read TGTGCCAGTATGCTGTCAGGGTTACTGAACACTGAAGCTTTCTTT. The encoded protein is CASMLSGLLNTEAFF. This chain links TRBV19 with TRBJ1-1; the D gene is possibly TRBD1 (5 bases). Germline V gene lookup returns CDR1 LNHDA and CDR2 SQIVND (reference sequence). Trimming stripped 7 bases from V and 0 bases from J, with 15 bases between. CDR3 length: 15 amino acids.

The chain joins TRBV5-6 to TRBJ2-3, with TRBD2 matching 12 bases. Germline CDR1 is SGHDT and CDR2 is YYEEEE. The CDR3 runs 17 residues. The junction had 7 bases not matched to a gene; V was cut back by 3 bases and J by 2 bases. The CDR3 protein is CASSWRTSGMVTDTQYF. CDR3 nucleotides: TGTGCCAGCAGCTGGAGGACTAGCGGGATGGTCACAGATACGCAGTATTTT.

The gene calls are TRBV10-3 and TRBJ2-1; 10 bases are shared with TRBD2. Germline V gene sequence: CDR1 ENHRY, CDR2 SYGVKD. The CDR3 covers 17 residues. Trimming cost V 4 bases and J 1 base; bases outside gene matches: 7. The CDR3 is CAISGTSGEGSYNEQFF. CDR3 in DNA: TGTGCCATCAGTGGTACTAGCGGGGAGGGATCCTACAATGAGCAGTTCTTC.

The V call is TRBV11-3, the J call TRBJ2-5, with D possibly being TRBD1 (5 bases). The CDR3 runs to 13 residues. Germline-derived CDR1 and CDR2 are SGHNT and YENEEA. V was cut by 5 bases and J by 1 base, with 8 bases left in between. CDR3 loop: CASSPQGQETQYF. CDR3 bases: TGTGCCAGCAGCCCGCAGGGCCAAGAGACCCAGTACTTC.

The J gene is TRBJ1-2, the V gene TRBV11-2, with 10 bases lining up with TRBD1. Germline CDR1 SGHAT, CDR2 FQNNGV. This CDR3 spans 14 amino acids. Trimming at V came to 1 base and at J to 7 bases, leaving 3 bases not matched to a gene. CDR3 nucleotides: TGTGCCAGCAGCTTAGGACAGGGGGCGTTTGGCTACACCTTC. The encoded protein is CASSLGQGAFGYTF.

The CDR3 protein is CASSQSSGGKETQYF. The CDR3 bases are TGTGCCAGCAGCCAAAGCAGCGGAGGGAAAGAGACCCAGTACTTC. The chain has TRBV14 and TRBJ2-5; perhaps TRBD2 as D (6 bases). The CDR3 runs to 15 residues. Per germline, CDR1 SGHDN and CDR2 FVKESK. Trimming removed 2 bases at V and 3 bases at J, with 13 bases between.

DNA of the CDR3: TGCGCCAGCAGTCAACGGGGGATAAGCGGGAGGATCTGTAATGAGCAGTTCTTC. Translation gives CASSQRGISGRICNEQFF. This chain connects TRBV23-1 to TRBJ2-1; 9 positions agree with TRBD2. TRBV23-1 is an open reading frame, and its role is uncertain. V dropped 2 bases and J dropped 7; count of bases not matched to a gene: 15. The CDR3 loop spans 18 amino acids.

This clone was recorded only once. The gene calls are TRBV21-1 and TRBJ2-5; the D call of TRBD2 is as the table states it, not checked on the DNA. TRBV21-1 is designated a pseudogene. The CDR3 has 18 amino acids. The CDR3 reads CASSKTAGASQLAETQYF. In nucleotides, the CDR3 is TGTGCCAGCAGCAAAACGGCGGGGGCTAGTCAGCTCGCAGAGACCCAGTACTTC.

The rearrangement uses TRBV6-2 or TRBV6-3 and TRBJ2-2; 11 bases are shared with TRBD2. Germline loops: CDR1 MNHEY, CDR2 SVGEGT. The V gene end was trimmed by 4 bases and the J gene end by 4 bases; junction bases not matched to a gene: 5. This CDR3 region has 16 residues. DNA of the CDR3: TGTGCCAGCAGTTTCCCTAGCGGGAGGCGCACCGGGGAGCTGTTTTTT. This gives the protein CASSFPSGRRTGELFF.

The V gene is TRBV19, the J gene TRBJ1-3, with D possibly being TRBD1 (5 bases). Trimming took 7 bases from V and 4 from J, leaving 17 bases between them. Per germline, CDR1 LNHDA and CDR2 SQIVND (reference sequence). The CDR3 length is 15 residues. DNA of the CDR3: TGTGCCAGTACATCTACAGGACTAGACGGAAACACCATATATTTT. Its translation: CASTSTGLDGNTIYF.

The rearrangement uses TRBV2 and TRBJ2-5, with 7 bases fitting TRBD1. The CDR3 loop spans 12 amino acids. Germline CDR1 and CDR2: SNHLY and FYNNEI. J was trimmed by 4 bases and V by 6 bases; bases with no gene match: 2. In nucleotides, the CDR3 is TGTGCCAGCAGAGGGGGCGGAGAGACCCAGTACTTC. Amino acids: CASRGGGETQYF. The full variable domain, completed using reference TRBV2 and TRBJ2-5, is EPEVTQTPSHQVTQMGQEVILRCVPISNHLYFYWYRQILGQKVEFLVSFYNNEISEKSEIFDDQFSVERPDGSNFTLKIRSTKLEDSAMYFCASRGGGETQYFGPGTRLLVL.

The chain links TRBV6-5 to TRBJ2-3; no clear D gene. V was pared by 7 bases and J by 2 bases, with 10 bases between. Per germline, CDR1 MNHEY and CDR2 SVGAGI. This CDR3 spans 13 amino acids. Here the CDR3 reads CASTRSFTDTQYF. The CDR3 DNA reads TGTGCCAGCACGAGGTCTTTCACAGATACGCAGTATTTT.

This clone was seen a single time. This sequence joins TRBV10-3 and TRBJ2-5, with a weak D call TRBD2 (6 bases). The CDR3 runs to 12 residues. Trimming took 11 bases from V and 4 from J, leaving 14 bases between them. Germline CDR1 is ENHRY and CDR2 is SYGVKD. The CDR3 nucleotides are TGTGCCTCTTCGTGGGGAGGAGAGACCCAGTACTTC. It codes for CASSWGGETQYF.

V gene TRBV9 combines with J gene TRBJ2-2; possible D gene TRBD2, 6 bases. Trimming left V 3 bases short and J 0 bases short, with 15 bases between. There are 17 residues in the CDR3. CDR1 and CDR2 from the germline V gene are SGDLS and YYNGEE. CDR3 loop: CASSAVGLPTNTGELFF. The CDR3 DNA sequence: TGTGCCAGCAGCGCCGTAGGACTACCCACGAACACCGGGGAGCTGTTTTTT.

The genes are TRBV2 and TRBJ2-7, with TRBD1 matching 9 bases. V was clipped by 6 bases and J by 0 bases; unmatched bases: 3. CDR3 size: 14 residues. Per the germline V gene, CDR1 is SNHLY and CDR2 is FYNNEI. CDR3 DNA sequence: TGTGCCAGCAGGGAACAGGGGGCCTCCTACGAGCAGTACTTC. Amino acid sequence: CASREQGASYEQYF.

The chain has TRBV25-1 and TRBJ2-5; no clear D gene. Trimming stripped 0 bases from V and 1 base from J, with 6 bases between. Germline CDR1 is MGHDK and CDR2 is SYGVNS. This CDR3 is built from 14 residues. Here the CDR3 reads CASSEYAGQETQYF. CDR3 DNA: TGTGCCAGCAGTGAATACGCAGGCCAAGAGACCCAGTACTTC.

V usage is TRBV11-1 and J usage is TRBJ2-5, with 7 bases lining up with TRBD1. CDR3 length: 14 amino acids. V was clipped by 5 bases and J by 2 bases; unmatched bases: 5. The V gene's germline CDR1 is SGHAT and CDR2 FQDESV (reference sequence). CDR3 bases: TGTGCCAGCAGCCCACCGGGACAGCAAGAGACCCAGTACTTC. Amino acids: CASSPPGQQETQYF.

The chain joins TRBV5-1 to TRBJ2-2; D is perhaps TRBD2 (6 bases). This CDR3 has 16 residues. The V and J ends lost 5 bases and 2 bases respectively, with 16 bases between them. Germline-derived CDR1 and CDR2 are SGHRS and YFSETQ. The CDR3 protein is CASRGPGLGNTGELFF. The CDR3 DNA is TGCGCCAGCAGGGGTCCGGGACTGGGAAACACCGGGGAGCTGTTTTTT. Supplemented by reference TRBV5-1 and TRBJ2-2, the full variable domain reads KAGVTQTPRYLIKTRGQQVTLSCSPISGHRSVSWYQQTPGQGLQFLFEYFSETQRNKGNFPGRFSGRQFSNSRSEMNVSTLELGDSALYLCASRGPGLGNTGELFFGEGSRLTVL.

This chain joins TRBV30 and TRBJ1-2; unclear D gene. This CDR3 contains 11 residues. V was pared by 0 bases and J by 8 bases, with 7 bases between. Germline loops: CDR1 GTSNPN, CDR2 SVGIG (reference sequence). The CDR3 nucleotides read TGTGCCTGGAGTGTAGATCGGGGCTACACCTTC. It translates to CAWSVDRGYTF.

The V and J genes are TRBV18 and TRBJ2-1; 9 bases map to TRBD2. Germline assignment: CDR1 KGHSH and CDR2 LQKENI. V was clipped by 3 bases and J by 4 bases; unmatched bases: 7. The CDR3 is made up of 16 amino acids. The DNA for the CDR3 is TGTGCCAGCTCACCCCTTAGCGGGGGAAGGTACAATGAGCAGTTCTTC. It yields the protein CASSPLSGGRYNEQFF.